This T cell receptor beta chain was identified during a study of T cell changes during pregnancy in multiple sclerosis. Measured with immunoSEQ multiplex PCR; TCRdb has only the in-frame clones, and not every one. The sample includes around 60,000 clones, around nine tenths of them seen just once. The CDR3 runs to 13 residues. Per the germline V gene, CDR1 is SGHDN and CDR2 is FVKESK. Trimming shortened V by 5 bases and J by 4 bases, and 12 bases separated the two germline ends. The chain uses TRBV14 and TRBJ2-7; D is ambiguous. The receptor was isolated from a female donor in good health, enrolled as a control in a pregnancy study. The sequencing here drew on peripheral blood, taken in the third trimester of pregnancy. CDR3 sequence: CASSGLNGYEQYF. CDR3 DNA: TGTGCCAGCAGCGGGCTCAACGGTTACGAGCAGTACTTC.